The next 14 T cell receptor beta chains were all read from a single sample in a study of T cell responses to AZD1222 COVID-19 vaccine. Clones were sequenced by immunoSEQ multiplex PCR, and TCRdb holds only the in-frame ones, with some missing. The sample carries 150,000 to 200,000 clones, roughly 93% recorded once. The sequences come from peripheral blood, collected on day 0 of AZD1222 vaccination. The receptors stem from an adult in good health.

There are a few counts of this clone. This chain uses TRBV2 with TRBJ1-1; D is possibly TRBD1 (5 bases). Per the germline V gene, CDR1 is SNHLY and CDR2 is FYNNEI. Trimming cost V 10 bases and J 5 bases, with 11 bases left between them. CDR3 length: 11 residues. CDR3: CATQGETEAFF. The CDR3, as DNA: TGTGCCACGCAGGGAGAGACTGAAGCTTTCTTT. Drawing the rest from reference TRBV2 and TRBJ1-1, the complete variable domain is EPEVTQTPSHQVTQMGQEVILRCVPISNHLYFYWYRQILGQKVEFLVSFYNNEISEKSEIFDDQFSVERPDGSNFTLKIRSTKLEDSAMYFCATQGETEAFFGQGTRLTVV.

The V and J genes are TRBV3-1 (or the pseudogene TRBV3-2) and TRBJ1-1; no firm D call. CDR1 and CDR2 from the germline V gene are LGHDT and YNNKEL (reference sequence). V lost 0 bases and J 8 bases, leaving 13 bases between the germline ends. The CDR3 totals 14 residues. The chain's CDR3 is CASSQDDWAQEAFF. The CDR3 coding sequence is TGTGCCAGCAGCCAAGATGATTGGGCACAAGAAGCTTTCTTT.

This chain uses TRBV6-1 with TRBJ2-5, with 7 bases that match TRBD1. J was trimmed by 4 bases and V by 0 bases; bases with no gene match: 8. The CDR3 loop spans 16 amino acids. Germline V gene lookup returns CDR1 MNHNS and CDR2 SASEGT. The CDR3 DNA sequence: TGTGCCAGCAGTGAAGCGGTCAGGGGGAAAGGAGAGACCCAGTACTTC. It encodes CASSEAVRGKGETQYF.

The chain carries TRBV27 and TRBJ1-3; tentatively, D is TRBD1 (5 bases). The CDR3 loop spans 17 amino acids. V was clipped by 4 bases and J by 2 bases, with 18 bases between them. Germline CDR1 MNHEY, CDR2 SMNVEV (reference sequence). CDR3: CASSYKAGSVTGNTIYF. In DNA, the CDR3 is TGTGCCAGCAGTTATAAGGCAGGGAGCGTTACTGGAAACACCATATATTTT.

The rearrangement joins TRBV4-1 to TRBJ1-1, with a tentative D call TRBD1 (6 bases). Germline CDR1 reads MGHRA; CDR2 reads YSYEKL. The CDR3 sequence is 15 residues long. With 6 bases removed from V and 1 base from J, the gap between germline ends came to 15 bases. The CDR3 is CASRAPGQKNTEAFF. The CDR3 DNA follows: TGCGCCAGCAGAGCACCGGGACAAAAGAACACTGAAGCTTTCTTT.

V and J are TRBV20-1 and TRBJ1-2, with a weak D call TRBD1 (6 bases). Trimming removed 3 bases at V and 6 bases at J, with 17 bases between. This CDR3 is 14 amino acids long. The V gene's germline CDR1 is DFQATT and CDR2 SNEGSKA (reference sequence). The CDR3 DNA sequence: TGCAGTGCTAGTGGGCGGGGGCTCGGTGATGGCTACACCTTC. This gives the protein CSASGRGLGDGYTF.

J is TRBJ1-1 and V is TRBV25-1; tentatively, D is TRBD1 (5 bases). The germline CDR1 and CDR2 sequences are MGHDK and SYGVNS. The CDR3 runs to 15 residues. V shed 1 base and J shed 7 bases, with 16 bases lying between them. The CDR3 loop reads CASSESGLRRGEAFF. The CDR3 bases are TGTGCCAGCAGTGAATCGGGGCTAAGGAGGGGTGAAGCTTTCTTT.

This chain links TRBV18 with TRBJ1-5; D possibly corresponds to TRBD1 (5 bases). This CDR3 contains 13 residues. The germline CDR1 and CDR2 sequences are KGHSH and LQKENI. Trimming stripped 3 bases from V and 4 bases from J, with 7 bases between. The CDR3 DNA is TGTGCCAGCTCACCGGGGGAGAATCAGCCCCAGCATTTT. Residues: CASSPGENQPQHF.

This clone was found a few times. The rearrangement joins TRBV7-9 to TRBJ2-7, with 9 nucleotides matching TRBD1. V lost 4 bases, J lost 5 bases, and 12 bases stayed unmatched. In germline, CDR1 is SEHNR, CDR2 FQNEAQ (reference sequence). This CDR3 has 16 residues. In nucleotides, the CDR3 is TGTGCCAGCAGCTCCTCGGTAGGGGGACAGGGCGACGAGCAGTACTTC. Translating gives CASSSSVGGQGDEQYF.

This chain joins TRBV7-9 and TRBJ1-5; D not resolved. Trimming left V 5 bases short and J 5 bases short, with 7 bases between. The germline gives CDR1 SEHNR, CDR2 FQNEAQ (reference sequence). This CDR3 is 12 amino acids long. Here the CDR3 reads CASSREDQPQHF. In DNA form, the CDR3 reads TGTGCCAGCAGCCGCGAAGATCAGCCCCAGCATTTT.

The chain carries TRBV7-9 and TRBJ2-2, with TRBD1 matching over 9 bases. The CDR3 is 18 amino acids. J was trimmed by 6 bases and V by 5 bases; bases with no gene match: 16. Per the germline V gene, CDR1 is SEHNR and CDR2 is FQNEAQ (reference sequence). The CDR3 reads CASSNTLAGQGTAGELFF. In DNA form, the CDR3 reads TGTGCCAGCAGCAACACCCTAGCCGGACAGGGGACTGCCGGGGAGCTGTTTTTT.

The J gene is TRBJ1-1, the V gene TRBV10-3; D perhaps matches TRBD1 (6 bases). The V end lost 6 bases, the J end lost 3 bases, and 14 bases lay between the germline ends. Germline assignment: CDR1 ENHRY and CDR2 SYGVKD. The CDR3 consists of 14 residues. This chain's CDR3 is CAIRTTGGDTEAFF. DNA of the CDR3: TGTGCCATCAGGACGACAGGCGGGGACACTGAAGCTTTCTTT.

The CDR3 sequence: CATSTPLGGGPNYGYTF. CDR3 DNA sequence: TGTGCCACCAGCACCCCCTTGGGGGGGGGACCTAACTATGGCTACACCTTC. The V gene is TRBV15, the J gene TRBJ1-2, with D maybe TRBD1 (5 bases). The V and J ends lost 4 bases and 0 bases respectively, with 18 bases between them. Germline-derived CDR1 and CDR2 are LNHNV and YYDKDF (reference sequence). CDR3 length: 17 amino acids.

The DNA for the CDR3 is TGTGCCAGCAGTGATCTTCGTCAGGCAGGAAGACCAACTGAAGCTTTCTTT. As protein: CASSDLRQAGRPTEAFF. This chain links TRBV6-1 with TRBJ1-1; no clear D. Germline values: CDR1 MNHNS, CDR2 SASEGT. This CDR3 contains 17 residues. The V end was cut by 3 bases, the J end by 5 bases, with 22 bases between.